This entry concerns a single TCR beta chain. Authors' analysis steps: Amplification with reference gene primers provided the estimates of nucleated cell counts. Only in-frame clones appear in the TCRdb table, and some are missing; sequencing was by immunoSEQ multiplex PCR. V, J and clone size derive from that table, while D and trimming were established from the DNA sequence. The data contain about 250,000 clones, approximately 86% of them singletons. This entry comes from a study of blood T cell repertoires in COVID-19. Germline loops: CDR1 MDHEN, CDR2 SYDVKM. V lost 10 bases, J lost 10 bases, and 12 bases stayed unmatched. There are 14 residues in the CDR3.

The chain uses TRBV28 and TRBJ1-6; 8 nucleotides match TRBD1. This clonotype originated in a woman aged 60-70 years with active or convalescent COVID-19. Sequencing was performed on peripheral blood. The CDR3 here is CATTGQGIFSPLHF. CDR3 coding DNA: TGTGCCACCACTGGACAGGGAATTTTCTCACCCCTCCACTTT. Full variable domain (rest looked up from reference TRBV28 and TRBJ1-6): DVKVTQSSRYLVKRTGEKVFLECVQDMDHENMFWYRQDPGLGLRLIYFSYDVKMKEKGDIPEGYSVSREKKERFSLILESASTNQTSMYLCATTGQGIFSPLHFGNGTRLTVT.